This paragraph reports one T cell receptor (beta chain). The antigen remains unidentified. The data were obtained in a study of CD8 T cells in acute hepatitis C reinfection. Germline V lookup: CDR1 SEHNR, CDR2 FQNEAQ (reference sequence). The germline V and J ends were trimmed by 5 bases and 10 bases, with 12 bases remaining between them. This CDR3 contains 12 residues. Study results and limitations: One of thirteen outcome-independent public clonotypes used V04-02/J02-02. All groups preferentially used TRBV04 and TRBV06, which was not due to overrepresentation in the naive pool.

Time point indicated: naive CD8 control sorted from an acute-time-point sample. Dead cells were excluded, and live cells stained for CD3, CD8 and CD45RO. Assay: immunoSEQ multiplex PCR; the TCRdb copy retains only in-frame clones and omits some. Found here are about 38,000 clones, 80% to 90% of them singletons; the top ten hold 10% to 11%. The TCR originated in a woman aged 18-35 years who spontaneously cleared hepatitis C infection. Sequenced: naive CD8+ T cells from PBMCs. The chain has TRBV7-9 and TRBJ2-1; maybe TRBD1 (6 bases). The chain's CDR3 is CASSPQGNEQFF. Written as DNA, the CDR3 is TGTGCCAGCAGCCCACAGGGAAACGAGCAGTTCTTC.